The subject of this entry is one T cell receptor (beta chain). Cohorts were based on clinical histories the participants reported. The CDR3 has 16 amino acids. Per the germline V gene, CDR1 is SGHAT and CDR2 is FQNNGV. With 4 bases clipped from V and 3 bases from J, the junction kept 3 bases outside the gene matches. As originally analysed: Using reference gene primer amplification, nucleated cell counts were estimated. Some clones are missing from TCRdb's copy, which holds only in-frame ones; the method was immunoSEQ multiplex PCR. That table supplies the V and J calls and clone size; D and trimming were determined from the DNA. The table includes about 200,000 clones, 70% to 90% detected once. This record belongs to a study of blood T cell repertoires in COVID-19.

The sample consisted of PBMCs or T cells enriched from blood (not recorded which). The source of this sequence is a woman aged 40 to 50 with acute COVID-19. V is TRBV11-2 and J is TRBJ2-1; 13 positions match TRBD2. CDR3 in amino acids: CASSSTSGGVYNEQFF. The DNA for the CDR3 is TGTGCCAGCAGCTCAACTAGCGGGGGGGTCTACAATGAGCAGTTCTTC.